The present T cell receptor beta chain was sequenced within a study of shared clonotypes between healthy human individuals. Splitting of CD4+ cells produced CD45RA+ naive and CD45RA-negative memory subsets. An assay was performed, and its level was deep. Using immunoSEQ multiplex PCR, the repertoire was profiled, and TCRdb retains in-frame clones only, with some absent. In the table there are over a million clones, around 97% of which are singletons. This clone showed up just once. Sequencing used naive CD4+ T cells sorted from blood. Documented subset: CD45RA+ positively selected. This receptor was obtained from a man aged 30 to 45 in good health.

The CDR3: CASSYSGADRNEQFF. CDR3 coding DNA: TGTGCCAGCAGTTACTCGGGCGCGGATAGGAATGAGCAGTTCTTC. The chain has TRBV6-5 and TRBJ2-1; D is undetermined. CDR3 length: 15 amino acids. The germline CDR1 and CDR2 sequences are MNHEY and SVGAGI. The germline V and J ends were trimmed by 0 bases and 7 bases, with 13 bases remaining between them.